This T cell receptor beta chain was sequenced for a study of Ad26.COV2.S vaccination and SARS-CoV-2 variants (dated by TCRdb to the early 2020s). For the wider study: Vaccine-arm donors were drawn from COV1001, a multicentre, randomized, double-blind, placebo-controlled phase I-IIa trial of Ad26.COV2.S in healthy adults. Dosing of Ad26.COV2.S was intramuscular, at either 5x10^10 or 1x10^11 viral particles, delivered as one shot or as two shots spaced 56 days apart. TCRbeta repertoire sequencing was used to assess the specificity and breadth of SARS-CoV-2-reactive T cell receptors after Ad26.COV2.S vaccination. A total of 32 samples were included in the TCR-sequenced set, comprising about 20 Ad26.COV2.S vaccine recipients, 5 placebo recipients and 8 SARS-CoV-2 convalescent individuals. Trial participants were randomized into five groups of five: low-dose or high-dose Ad26.COV2.S given once or twice, or placebo on both occasions. Investigators did not know the trial group allocation while performing experiments and assessing outcomes. The study at large found these results: According to the authors, total T cell responses may have been underestimated by the TCR breadth and depth analyses. Compared with placebo recipients, Ad26.COV2.S recipients showed higher spike-specific TCR breadth (P = 0.0014). Comparable non-spike TCR breadth was observed between vaccine and placebo recipients, consistent with only spike being contained in the vaccine. After vaccination, spike-specific CD8+ and CD4+ T cell responses were reported to show substantial breadth. The study was not powered to compare responses between vaccine doses or regimens.

As to this clone: The antigen this receptor binds is unknown. Per-nucleotide qualities are absent, and no much larger clonotype sits a single base away.

As encoded in the germline V gene (reference sequence), CDR1 is LNHDA while CDR2 is SQIVND. The CDR3 covers 16 residues, taking in both the cysteine and the phenylalanine. The only DNA kept is the CDR3, 48 bases in frame from the first base. Here V drops 5 bases and J drops 6 bases, and the junction holds 11 bases not matched to any gene. TCRbeta CDR3 regions were sequenced with the immunoSEQ Assay. After extraction, genomic DNA underwent amplification by bias-controlled multiplex PCR, followed by high-throughput sequencing. For the original study's pipeline: Collapsing and filtering of sequences were performed to quantify the absolute abundance of each unique TCRbeta CDR3 region. T cell fraction was estimated by normalization of TCRbeta template counts to usable DNA, with usable DNA being measured through amplification of reference genes present in all nucleated cells. Repertoire TCRs were annotated as SARS-CoV-2-specific when V gene, CDR3 amino acid sequence and J gene were exactly matched to a known reactive TCR set. The reference SARS-CoV-2 TCR set was derived from MIRA and filtered for enrichment in COVID-19-positive ImmuneCODE repertoires, a step that removed public or cross-reactive TCRs. Using the MIRA antigens, annotated TCRs were further analysed by specific ORF or by position within an ORF. Depth was the summed frequency of annotated unique rearrangements, while breadth was defined as annotated unique rearrangements over total unique productive rearrangements. Two-sided Wilcoxon rank-sum tests were used to compare TCR breadth between groups. TCRdb retrieved this table from immuneACCESS and kept in-frame rearrangements only. Not all clones are present; in checked studies, unresolved V genes account for under half, and no reason is known for the remainder. D and trimming were read from the DNA, whereas the V and J calls and clone size are those reported in that table. The sample yields approximately 400,000 clones; 83% were counted once. Of the sample, just under 7.5% is held by the ten largest clones.

Explained via the paper, the treatment or condition label denotes: around 19 received Ad26.COV2.S at low or high dose, single or two shots; 5 received placebo; per-sample allocation not given. Repertoires of vaccine and placebo recipients were sequenced from samples taken on day 63 after the first injection. Between 29 July and 7 August 2020, Cohort 1b enrolled some 25 adults aged 18-55 years at one site in Boston, USA. Ad26.COV2.S was a replication-incompetent adenovirus type 26 vector expressing a prefusion-stabilized SARS-CoV-2 spike protein from the original Wuhan strain. The source was peripheral blood, collected in a trial of Ad26.COV2.S vaccine versus placebo. The rearrangement joined TRBV19 to TRBJ1-5; the junction holds 9 bases that match TRBD1. The source of this sequence is a person aged 18-60 years who received the Ad26.COV2.S COVID-19 vaccine or a placebo. The DNA is as follows: TGTGCCAGTAGTCCAAGGACAGGGGCAGCAGGTCAGCCCCAGCATTTT. Translated, it gives CASSPRTGAAGQPQHF.